These 2 T cell receptor beta chains were sequenced from one sample in a study of T cell changes during pregnancy in multiple sclerosis. Produced via immunoSEQ multiplex PCR; TCRdb's table is partial and in-frame only. The data contain over 65,000 clones, approximately 90% of them singletons. This specimen consisted of peripheral blood, obtained in the first trimester of pregnancy. The receptors shown here come from a female donor in good health, enrolled as a control in a pregnancy study.

This chain joins TRBV19 and TRBJ2-1; 9 bases match TRBD1. The V gene end was trimmed by 5 bases and the J gene end by 9 bases; junction bases not matched to a gene: 14. The CDR3 totals 16 residues. Germline V gene data show CDR1 as LNHDA and CDR2 as SQIVND (reference sequence). CDR3 loop: CASSPRGTGRLGEQFF. The DNA for the CDR3 is TGTGCCAGTAGTCCTCGCGGGACAGGGAGACTAGGTGAGCAGTTCTTC.

The J gene is TRBJ2-1, the V gene TRBV5-6; 11 bases map to TRBD2. The germline V gene encodes CDR1 SGHDT and CDR2 YYEEEE. The ends lost 0 bases at V and 5 bases at J; junction bases unmatched: 10. This CDR3 region has 18 residues. The CDR3 protein is CASSLGLAGFHANNEQFF. Here the CDR3 DNA reads TGTGCCAGCAGCTTGGGACTAGCGGGGTTTCATGCGAACAATGAGCAGTTCTTC. The full variable domain, in which reference TRBV5-6 and TRBJ2-1 provide the parts outside the CDR3, is DAGVTQSPTHLIKTRGQQVTLRCSPKSGHDTVSWYQQALGQGPQFIFQYYEEEERQRGNFPDRFSGHQFPNYSSELNVNALLLGDSALYLCASSLGLAGFHANNEQFFGPGTRLTVL.